A selection of T cell receptor beta chains follows, all from one sample in a study of cytomegalovirus exposure and HLA in healthy donors. Profiling relied on immunoSEQ multiplex PCR, and the TCRdb table lists in-frame clones only, not all of them. The table lists 95,000 or so clones, approximately 80% of them singletons. Sequenced input: PBMCs. These TCRs come from a woman aged 70-85 years in good health and CMV-seropositive. CDR3s include the opening cysteine and the closing phenylalanine or tryptophan. D genes are given only for firm matches. Not all rows give a size; the values are once, few, many and, for expanded clones, a class.

v_gene	d_gene	j_gene	abundance	CDR3nt	CDR3aa
TRBV28	-	TRBJ1-2	-	TGTGCCAGCAGCCCCGACAGGTACTATGGCTACACCTTC	CASSPDRYYGYTF
TRBV9	-	TRBJ1-1	-	TGTGCCAGCAGCGTAGCCAGGGACACTGAAGCTTTCTTT	CASSVARDTEAFF
TRBV19	-	TRBJ2-6	-	TGTGCCAGTAGTTCCTCCGTTATGTCCGGGGCCAACGTCCTGACTTTC	CASSSSVMSGANVLTF
TRBV6-5	TRBD1	TRBJ1-1	few	TGTGCCAGCAGTGTCGCCCGGGACAGGGTTACTGAAGCTTTCTTT	CASSVARDRVTEAFF
TRBV9	-	TRBJ2-5	few	TGTGCCAGCAGCTCGATAACTGGGGGGAGAGAGACCCAGTACTTC	CASSSITGGRETQYF
TRBV11-3	TRBD1	TRBJ2-1	once	TGTGCCAGCAGCCTCCGGGACAGGGGCTACAATGAGCAGTTCTTC	CASSLRDRGYNEQFF
TRBV2	TRBD2	TRBJ2-5	-	TGTGCCAGCAGATCCGGGACTAGCGTTGGCGGGGCGACCCAGTACTTC	CASRSGTSVGGATQYF
TRBV7-2	TRBD2	TRBJ2-3	-	TGTGCCAGCAGCGGGACTAGCGGGAGAGCAGATACGCAGTATTTT	CASSGTSGRADTQYF
TRBV5-5	-	TRBJ2-7	-	TGTGCCAGCAGCTTGGGGTGGGGGGGGCTGGGGACCTACGAGCAGTACTTC	CASSLGWGGLGTYEQYF
TRBV7-9	-	TRBJ1-2	-	TGTGCCAGCAGCTTAGAGACAACAGGGGGCTACACCTTC	CASSLETTGGYTF
TRBV7-3	TRBD2	TRBJ2-5	-	TGTGCCAGCAGCTTACTTTCCGGGGGGCAAGAGACCCAGTACTTC	CASSLLSGGQETQYF
TRBV7-2	-	TRBJ2-4	-	TGTGCCAGCAGCTTAATGGGGGGGGGCAACATTCAGTACTTC	CASSLMGGGNIQYF
TRBV7-3	TRBD2	TRBJ2-1	-	TGTGCCAGCAGCTTACTAGCGGGATCCTACAATGAGCAGTTCTTC	CASSLLAGSYNEQFF
TRBV27	-	TRBJ1-1	-	TGTGCCAGCAGTCTTCAGGGGTATACTGAAGCTTTCTTT	CASSLQGYTEAFF
TRBV15	TRBD2	TRBJ2-7	-	TGTGCCACCAGCAGAGAGCTAGCGGCCTCCTACGAGCAGTACTTC	CATSRELAASYEQYF
TRBV4-3	-	TRBJ1-1	-	TGCGCCAGCAGCCGGCAACTGAACACTGAAGCTTTCTTT	CASSRQLNTEAFF
TRBV6-6	-	TRBJ2-7	-	TGTGCCAGCAGGTCAACGGGACAAGGCTACGAGCAGTACTTC	CASRSTGQGYEQYF
TRBV6-1	TRBD1	TRBJ1-2	-	TGTGCCAGCAGTCCGACAGGGCTTCATGGCTACACCTTC	CASSPTGLHGYTF
TRBV10-1	TRBD2	TRBJ2-7	once	TGCGCCACCGCTAGCGGGAGATCCTACGAGCAGTACTTC	CATASGRSYEQYF
TRBV7-6	TRBD1	TRBJ1-1	-	TGTGCCAGCGGACAGGGGGGTAGGACTGAAGCTTTCTTT	CASGQGGRTEAFF
TRBV29-1	TRBD1	TRBJ1-1	-	TGCAGCGTTGAACGCACAGGGGGCACTGAAGCTTTCTTT	CSVERTGGTEAFF
TRBV4-2	TRBD1	TRBJ2-1	once	TGTGCCAGCAGCCAACCGACAGGGGACAATGAGCAGTTCTTC	CASSQPTGDNEQFF
TRBV19	-	TRBJ2-7	-	TGTGCCAGTAGTAGAGACATCTCCTACGAGCAGTACTTC	CASSRDISYEQYF
TRBV2	-	TRBJ1-3	-	TGTGCCAGCAGTGAATCAGCAGGTGGCTCTGGAAACACCATATATTTT	CASSESAGGSGNTIYF
TRBV5-1	TRBD2	TRBJ2-1	-	TGCGCCAGCAGCCTCCCGGGACTAGCGGGAGATGGGCAGTTCTTC	CASSLPGLAGDGQFF
TRBV7-9	-	TRBJ1-3	-	TGTGCCAGCAGCTTACGTAACTCTGGAAACACCATATATTTT	CASSLRNSGNTIYF
TRBV4-1	-	TRBJ2-5	-	TGCGCCAGCAGCCAAGATGTTTCTTGGCAGACCCAGTACTTC	CASSQDVSWQTQYF
TRBV27	-	TRBJ1-4	-	TGTGCCAGCAGTTTACTGGGGGCCACCGGAAAACTGTTTTTT	CASSLLGATGKLFF
TRBV7-9	TRBD2	TRBJ2-7	-	TGTGCCAGCAGCTTACTCTCTAGGACTAGCGAGCACGAGCAGTACTTC	CASSLLSRTSEHEQYF
TRBV28	-	TRBJ1-1	-	TGTGCCAGCAGTTTAGTCCGGGAAGCTTTTTTT	CASSLVREAFF
TRBV6-5	TRBD1	TRBJ1-6	-	TGTGCCAGCAATTACAGGGGGAATTCACCCCTCCACTTT	CASNYRGNSPLHF
TRBV11-3	TRBD1	TRBJ2-7	-	TGTGCCAGCAGCTTAGCGGGACAGGGCTCCTACGAGCAGTACTTC	CASSLAGQGSYEQYF
TRBV29-1	TRBD2	TRBJ2-3	-	TGCAGCGTTGATGGCTCGACTAGCGGCACAGATACGCAGTATTTT	CSVDGSTSGTDTQYF
TRBV18	-	TRBJ2-7	-	TGTGCCAGCTCACCTGACAGCCTATCCTATAACTTC	CASSPDSLSYNF
TRBV5-1	-	TRBJ1-1	-	TGCGCCAGCAGCTTGGGAGGGGGAGGGCCGAACACTGAAGCTTTCTTT	CASSLGGGGPNTEAFF
TRBV5-1	TRBD1	TRBJ1-1	-	TGCGCCAGCAGCGGGACAGGGGTAAACACTGAAGCTTTCTTT	CASSGTGVNTEAFF
TRBV30	-	TRBJ1-2	-	TGTGCCTGGACTGGGGGCGGAGGTGGCTACACCTTC	CAWTGGGGGYTF
TRBV7-2	-	TRBJ2-5	-	TGTGCCAGCAGCTTAGGTACAGCACGTCCCCAAGAGACCCAGTACTTC	CASSLGTARPQETQYF
TRBV25-1	TRBD2	TRBJ2-3	-	TGTGCCAGCAGTGACCTAGCGGGAGGGCCTGGAGATACGCAGTATTTT	CASSDLAGGPGDTQYF
TRBV7-3	-	TRBJ1-1	-	TGTGCCAGCAGCGCTTCAATCACAGCTGAAGCTTTCTTT	CASSASITAEAFF
TRBV25-1	TRBD1	TRBJ1-2	-	TGTGCCAGCAGTCCCCGACAGGGCTATGGCTACACCTTC	CASSPRQGYGYTF
TRBV7-6	-	TRBJ2-7	-	TGTGCCAGCAGCAAGTTTCCCGGGGGATCCTACGAGCAGTACTTC	CASSKFPGGSYEQYF
TRBV28	TRBD1	TRBJ2-7	-	TGTGCCAGTCGGGACAGGGGGCCCTACGAGCAGTACTTC	CASRDRGPYEQYF
TRBV4-3	-	TRBJ2-5	-	TGCGCCAGCAGCCACACCACAGGAGACCAAGAGACCCAGTACTTC	CASSHTTGDQETQYF
TRBV2	TRBD2	TRBJ2-3	-	TGTGCCAGCAGGATGAATAGCGGGATCTATACAGATACGCAGTATTTT	CASRMNSGIYTDTQYF
TRBV30	TRBD1	TRBJ1-1	once	TGTGCCTGGAGTCGGAACGACAGGGACAACACTGAAGCTTTCTTT	CAWSRNDRDNTEAFF
TRBV4-1	TRBD2	TRBJ2-1	-	TGCGCCAGCAGCCAGGGGGGGACTAGCGGCTACAAAAGCTCCTACAATGAGCAGTTCTTC	CASSQGGTSGYKSSYNEQFF
TRBV11-2	TRBD2	TRBJ2-7	-	TGTGCCAGCAGCTCAAGGACTAGCGGGATTTTTAACGAGCAGTACTTC	CASSSRTSGIFNEQYF
TRBV11-2	TRBD2	TRBJ2-3	-	TGTGCCAGCAGGACTAGCGGAGCAAACACAGATACGCAGTATTTT	CASRTSGANTDTQYF
TRBV30	-	TRBJ1-5	once	TGTGCCTGGAGTGTGGGCAGACAGCACCTCAATAGCAATCAGCCCCAGCATTTT	CAWSVGRQHLNSNQPQHF
TRBV7-9	TRBD2	TRBJ2-2	-	TGTTCCACCCCAAGGACTAGCGGTTTCAACACCGGGGAGCTGTTTTTT	CSTPRTSGFNTGELFF
TRBV2	-	TRBJ1-3	-	TGTGCCAGCAGTGATACATCGGGATCTGGGAACACCATATATTTT	CASSDTSGSGNTIYF